Detailed here is one TCR beta chain. CDR1 SGHAT and CDR2 FQNNGV come from the germline V gene. V lost 5 bases and J 6 bases, leaving 14 bases between the germline ends. This CDR3 has 14 residues. This sample stems from a study of blood T cell repertoires in COVID-19. Looking at the study overall: Sources were T cells, B-cell-depleted T cells, or PBMCs; the material itself was cDNA or gDNA.

Participants spanned ages about 18 to 95 years and resided in roughly 26 US areas. The repertoire was sequenced with immunoSEQ multiplex PCR; TCRdb's copy has only in-frame clones and lacks some. The sample holds around 160,000 clones; around 87% are singletons and the top ten take more than 1%. This clonotype was obtained from a woman in her 30s with acute COVID-19. The chain carries TRBV11-2 and TRBJ2-1; perhaps TRBD2 as D (5 bases). The source material was PBMCs or T cells enriched from blood (not recorded which). The CDR3: CASSPGLSSNEQFF. In nucleotides, the CDR3 is TGTGCCAGCAGCCCAGGACTTTCTAGCAATGAGCAGTTCTTC.